This T cell receptor beta chain was documented in a study of blood T cell repertoires in COVID-19. Study information: The United States, Italy and Spain supplied acute and convalescent COVID-19 samples.

Sequenced by immunoSEQ multiplex PCR; TCRdb stores in-frame clones only, minus some. This sample has some 89,000 clones, with about four fifths found just once. The CDR3 totals 14 residues. The germline CDR1 and CDR2 sequences are LNHDA and SQIVND (reference sequence). The ends lost 8 bases at V and 1 base at J; junction bases unmatched: 6. What was sequenced was peripheral blood. The V and J genes are TRBV19 and TRBJ2-5; 8 bases match TRBD2. This clonotype was sampled from an elderly woman with acute or convalescent COVID-19. The CDR3 DNA reads TGTGCCAGTCGCGACCGGGGGGGCCAAGAGACCCAGTACTTC. This translates into CASRDRGGQETQYF.